The clone carrying this T cell receptor beta chain was counted between two and nine times. The antigen is not known. Each of the donors was a healthy bone marrow donor. The primer mix had 60 Vbeta and 13 Jbeta primers. Clones were sequenced by immunoSEQ multiplex PCR, and TCRdb holds only the in-frame ones, with some missing. Of more than 150,000 clones listed, about 80% are singletons. The entry originates in a study of cytomegalovirus exposure and HLA in healthy donors. Study-wide results and caveats: Earlier results showed most TCR beta V segments being productive about 90% or about 30% of the time.

This TCR derives from a woman aged 18-35 years in good health and CMV-seropositive. Source material: PBMCs.

In DNA, the CDR3 is TGCGCCAGCACGGGACACCTCAATCAGCCCCAGCATTTT. It specifies CASTGHLNQPQHF. The chain couples TRBV10-2 to TRBJ1-5; TRBD1 is a possible D gene (6 bases). CDR1 is WSHSY and CDR2 is SAAADI in the germline V gene. CDR3 size: 13 residues. V was pared by 7 bases and J by 3 bases, with 10 bases between.